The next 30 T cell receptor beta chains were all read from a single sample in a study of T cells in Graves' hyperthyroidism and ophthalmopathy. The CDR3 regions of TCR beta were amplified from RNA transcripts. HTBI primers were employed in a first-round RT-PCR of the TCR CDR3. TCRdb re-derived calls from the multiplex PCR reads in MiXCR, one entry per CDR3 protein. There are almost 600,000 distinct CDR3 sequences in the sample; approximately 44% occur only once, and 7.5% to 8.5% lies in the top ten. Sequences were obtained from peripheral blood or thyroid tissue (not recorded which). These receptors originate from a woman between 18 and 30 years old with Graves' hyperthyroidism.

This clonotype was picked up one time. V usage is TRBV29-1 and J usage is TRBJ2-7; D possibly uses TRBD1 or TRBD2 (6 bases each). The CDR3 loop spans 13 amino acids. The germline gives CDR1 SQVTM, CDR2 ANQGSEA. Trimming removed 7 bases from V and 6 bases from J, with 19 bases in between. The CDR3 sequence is CSAQGLAESEQYF. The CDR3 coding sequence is TGCAGCGCCCAGGGGTTAGCGGAGTCCGAGCAGTACTTC.

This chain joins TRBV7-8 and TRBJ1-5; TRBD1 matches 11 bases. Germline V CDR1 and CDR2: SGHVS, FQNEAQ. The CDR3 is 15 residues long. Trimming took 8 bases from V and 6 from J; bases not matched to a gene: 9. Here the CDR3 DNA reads TGTGCCAGCGAGGCGGGACAGGGGGGAGCTCAGCCCCAGCATTTT. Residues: CASEAGQGGAQPQHF.

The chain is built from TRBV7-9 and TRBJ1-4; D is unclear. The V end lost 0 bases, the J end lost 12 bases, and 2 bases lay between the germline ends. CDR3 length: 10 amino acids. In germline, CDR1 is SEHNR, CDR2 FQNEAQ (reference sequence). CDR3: CASSLAELFF. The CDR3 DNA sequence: TGTGCCAGCAGCTTAGCTGAACTGTTTTTT. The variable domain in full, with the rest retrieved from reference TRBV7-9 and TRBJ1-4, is DTGVSQNPRHKITKRGQNVTFRCDPISEHNRLYWYRQTLGQGPEFLTYFQNEAQLEKSRLLSDRFSAERPKGSFSTLEIQRTEQGDSAMYLCASSLAELFFGSGTQLSVL.

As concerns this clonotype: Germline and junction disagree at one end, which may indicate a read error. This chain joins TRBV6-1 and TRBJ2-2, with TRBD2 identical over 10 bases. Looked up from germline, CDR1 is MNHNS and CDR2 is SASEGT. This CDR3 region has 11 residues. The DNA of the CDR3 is TGTGCCAGTGAGCGGGAGGGTGAGCAGTTTTTT. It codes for CASEREGEQFF.

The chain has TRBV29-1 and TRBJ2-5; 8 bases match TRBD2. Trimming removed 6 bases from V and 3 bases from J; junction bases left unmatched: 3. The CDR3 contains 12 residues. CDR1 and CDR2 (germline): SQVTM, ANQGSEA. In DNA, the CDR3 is TGCAGCGTGGATAGCGGGAAAGAGACCCAGTACTTC. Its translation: CSVDSGKETQYF. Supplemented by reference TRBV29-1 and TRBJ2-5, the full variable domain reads SAVISQKPSRDICQRGTSLTIQCQVDSQVTMMFWYRQQPGQSLTLIATANQGSEATYESGFVIDKFPISRPNLTFSTLTVSNMSPEDSSIYLCSVDSGKETQYFGPGTRLLVL.

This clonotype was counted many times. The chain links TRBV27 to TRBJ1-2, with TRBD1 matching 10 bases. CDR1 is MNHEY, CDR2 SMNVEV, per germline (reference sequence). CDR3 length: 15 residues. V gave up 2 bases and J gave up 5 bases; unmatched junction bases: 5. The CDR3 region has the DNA TGTGCCAGCAGTTTAGCGGGACAGGGGTTTTATGGCTACACCTTC. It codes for CASSLAGQGFYGYTF.

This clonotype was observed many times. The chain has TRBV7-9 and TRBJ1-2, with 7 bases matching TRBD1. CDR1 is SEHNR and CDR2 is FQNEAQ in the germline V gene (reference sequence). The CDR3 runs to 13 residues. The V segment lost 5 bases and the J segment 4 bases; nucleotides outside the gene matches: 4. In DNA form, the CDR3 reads TGTGCCAGCAGCCCGGACAGGATCTATGGCTACACCTTC. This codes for CASSPDRIYGYTF.

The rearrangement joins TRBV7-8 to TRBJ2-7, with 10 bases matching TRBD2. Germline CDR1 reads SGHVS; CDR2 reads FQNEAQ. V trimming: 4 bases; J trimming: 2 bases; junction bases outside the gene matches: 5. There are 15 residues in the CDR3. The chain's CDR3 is CASSYSGRTAYEQYF. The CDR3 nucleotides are TGTGCCAGCAGCTATAGCGGGAGGACCGCCTACGAGCAGTACTTC. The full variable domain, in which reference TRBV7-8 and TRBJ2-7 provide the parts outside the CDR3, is GAGVSQSPRYKVAKRGQDVALRCDPISGHVSLFWYQQALGQGPEFLTYFQNEAQLDKSGLPSDRFFAERPEGSVSTLKIQRTQQEDSAVYLCASSYSGRTAYEQYFGPGTRLTVT.

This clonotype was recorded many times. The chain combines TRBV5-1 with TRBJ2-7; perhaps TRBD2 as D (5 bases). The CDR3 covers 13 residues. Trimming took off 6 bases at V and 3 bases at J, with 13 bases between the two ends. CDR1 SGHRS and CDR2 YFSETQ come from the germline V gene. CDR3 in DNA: TGCGCCAGCAACGAGGGCTCGAACTACGAGCAGTACTTC. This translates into CASNEGSNYEQYF.

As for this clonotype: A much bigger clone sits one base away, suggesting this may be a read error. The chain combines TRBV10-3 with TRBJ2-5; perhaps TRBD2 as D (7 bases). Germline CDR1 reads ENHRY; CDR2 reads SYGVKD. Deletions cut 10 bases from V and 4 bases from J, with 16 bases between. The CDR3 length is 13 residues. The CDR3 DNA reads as TGTGCCAGCGGTGGGGGGGCAGGAGAGACCCAGTACTTC. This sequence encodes CASGGGAGETQYF.

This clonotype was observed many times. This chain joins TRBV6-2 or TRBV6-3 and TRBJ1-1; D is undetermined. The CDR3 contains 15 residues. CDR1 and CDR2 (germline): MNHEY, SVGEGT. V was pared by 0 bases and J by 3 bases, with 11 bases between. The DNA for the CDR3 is TGTGCCAGCAGTTACTCCTACGGGGTGGACACTGAAGCTTTCTTT. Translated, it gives CASSYSYGVDTEAFF.

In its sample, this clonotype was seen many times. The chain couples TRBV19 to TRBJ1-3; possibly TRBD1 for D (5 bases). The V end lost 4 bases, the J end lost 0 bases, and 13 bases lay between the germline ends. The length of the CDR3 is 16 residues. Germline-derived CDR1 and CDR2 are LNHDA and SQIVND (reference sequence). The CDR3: CASSKRQTSSGNTIYF. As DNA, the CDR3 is TGTGCCAGTAGTAAGAGACAGACAAGCTCTGGAAACACCATATATTTT.

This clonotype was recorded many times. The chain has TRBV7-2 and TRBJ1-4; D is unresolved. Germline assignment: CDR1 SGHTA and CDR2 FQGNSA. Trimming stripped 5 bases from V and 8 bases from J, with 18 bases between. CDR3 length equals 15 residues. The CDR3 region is CASSPRSAPEEKLFF. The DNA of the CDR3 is TGTGCCAGCAGCCCCAGATCCGCCCCGGAGGAAAAACTGTTTTTT.

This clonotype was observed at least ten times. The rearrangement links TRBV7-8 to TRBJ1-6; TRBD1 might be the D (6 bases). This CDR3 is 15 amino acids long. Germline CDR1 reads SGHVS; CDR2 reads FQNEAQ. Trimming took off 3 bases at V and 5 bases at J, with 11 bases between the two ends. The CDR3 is CASSFQGSHNSPLHF. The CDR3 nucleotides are TGTGCCAGCAGCTTTCAGGGGAGCCATAATTCACCCCTCCACTTT.

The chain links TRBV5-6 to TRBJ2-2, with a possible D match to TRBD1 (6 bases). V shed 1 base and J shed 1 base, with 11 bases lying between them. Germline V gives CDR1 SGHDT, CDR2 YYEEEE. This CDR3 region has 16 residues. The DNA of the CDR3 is TGTGCCAGCAGCTTGCGTGGGGGCTGGAACACCGGGGAGCTGTTTTTT. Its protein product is CASSLRGGWNTGELFF.

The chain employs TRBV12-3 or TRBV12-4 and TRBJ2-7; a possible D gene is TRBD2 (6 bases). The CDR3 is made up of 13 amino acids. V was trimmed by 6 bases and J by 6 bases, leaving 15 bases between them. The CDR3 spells CASRTGRELEQYF. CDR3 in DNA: TGTGCCAGCAGAACCGGGCGGGAACTCGAGCAGTACTTC.

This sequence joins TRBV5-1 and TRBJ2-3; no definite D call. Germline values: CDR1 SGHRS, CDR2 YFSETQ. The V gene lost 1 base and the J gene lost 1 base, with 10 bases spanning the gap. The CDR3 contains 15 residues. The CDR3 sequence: CASSLIGVGTDTQYF. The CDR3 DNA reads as TGCGCCAGCAGCTTGATCGGAGTCGGCACAGATACGCAGTATTTT. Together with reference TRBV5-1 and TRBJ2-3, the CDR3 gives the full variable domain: KAGVTQTPRYLIKTRGQQVTLSCSPISGHRSVSWYQQTPGQGLQFLFEYFSETQRNKGNFPGRFSGRQFSNSRSEMNVSTLELGDSALYLCASSLIGVGTDTQYFGPGTRLTVL.

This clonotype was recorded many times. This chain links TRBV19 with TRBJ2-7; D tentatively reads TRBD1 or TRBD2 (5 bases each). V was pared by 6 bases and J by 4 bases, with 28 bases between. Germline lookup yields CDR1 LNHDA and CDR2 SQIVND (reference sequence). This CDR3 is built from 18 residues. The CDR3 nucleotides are TGTGCCAGTAGCAAACCGGGGCCTATTTGGAGCCTACCATACGAGCAGTACTTC. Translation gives CASSKPGPIWSLPYEQYF.

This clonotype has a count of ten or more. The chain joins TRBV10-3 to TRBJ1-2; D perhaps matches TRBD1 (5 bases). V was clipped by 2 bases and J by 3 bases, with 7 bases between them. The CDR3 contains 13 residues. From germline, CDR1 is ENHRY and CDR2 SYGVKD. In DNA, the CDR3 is TGTGCCATCAGTGAGCCAGGGTACTATGGCTACACCTTC. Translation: CAISEPGYYGYTF.

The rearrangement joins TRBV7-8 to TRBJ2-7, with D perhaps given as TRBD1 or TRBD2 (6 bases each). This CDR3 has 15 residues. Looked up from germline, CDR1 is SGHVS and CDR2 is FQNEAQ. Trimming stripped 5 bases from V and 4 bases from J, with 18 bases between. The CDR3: CASSVRRGSGYEQYF. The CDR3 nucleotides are TGTGCCAGCAGCGTCCGGAGGGGGAGCGGTTACGAGCAGTACTTC. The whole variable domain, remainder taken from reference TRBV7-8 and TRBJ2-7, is GAGVSQSPRYKVAKRGQDVALRCDPISGHVSLFWYQQALGQGPEFLTYFQNEAQLDKSGLPSDRFFAERPEGSVSTLKIQRTQQEDSAVYLCASSVRRGSGYEQYFGPGTRLTVT.

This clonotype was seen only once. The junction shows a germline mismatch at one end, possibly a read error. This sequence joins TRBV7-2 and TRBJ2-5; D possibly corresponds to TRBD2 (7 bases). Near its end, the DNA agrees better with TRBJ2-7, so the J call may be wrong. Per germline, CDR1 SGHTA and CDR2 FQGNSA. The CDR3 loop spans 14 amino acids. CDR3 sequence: CASRKIGGAHEQYF. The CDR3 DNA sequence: TGCGCCAGCAGAAAGATAGGGGGGGCCCACGAGCAGTACTTC.

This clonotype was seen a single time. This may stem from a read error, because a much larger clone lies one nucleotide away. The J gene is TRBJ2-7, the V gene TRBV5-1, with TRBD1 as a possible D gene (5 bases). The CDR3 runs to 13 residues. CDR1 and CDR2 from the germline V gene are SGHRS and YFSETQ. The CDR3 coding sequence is TGCGTCAGCAGCTTGGCAGGGCCGGACGAGCAGTACTTC. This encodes CVSSLAGPDEQYF.

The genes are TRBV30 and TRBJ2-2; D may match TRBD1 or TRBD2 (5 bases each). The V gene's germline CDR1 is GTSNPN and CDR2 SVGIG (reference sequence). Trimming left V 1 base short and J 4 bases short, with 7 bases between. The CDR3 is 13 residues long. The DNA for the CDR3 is TGTGCCTGGAGTGCGGGGCGCACCGGGGAGCTGTTTTTT. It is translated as CAWSAGRTGELFF.

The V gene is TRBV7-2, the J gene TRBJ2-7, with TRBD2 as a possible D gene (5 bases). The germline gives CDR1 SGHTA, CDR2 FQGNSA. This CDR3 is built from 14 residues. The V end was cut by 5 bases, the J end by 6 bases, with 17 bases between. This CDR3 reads CASSVREKGSEQYF. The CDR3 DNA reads TGTGCCAGCAGCGTCCGGGAAAAAGGATCCGAGCAGTACTTC.

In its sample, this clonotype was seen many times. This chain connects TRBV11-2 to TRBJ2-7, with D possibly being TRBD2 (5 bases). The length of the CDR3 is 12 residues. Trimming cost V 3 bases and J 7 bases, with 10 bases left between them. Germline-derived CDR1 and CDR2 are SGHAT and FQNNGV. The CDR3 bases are TGTGCCAGCAGCTTTGAGGGTTGGGAGCAGTACTTC. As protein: CASSFEGWEQYF. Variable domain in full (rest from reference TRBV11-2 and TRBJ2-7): EAGVAQSPRYKIIEKRQSVAFWCNPISGHATLYWYQQILGQGPKLLIQFQNNGVVDDSQLPKDRFSAERLKGVDSTLKIQPAKLEDSAVYLCASSFEGWEQYFGPGTRLTVT.

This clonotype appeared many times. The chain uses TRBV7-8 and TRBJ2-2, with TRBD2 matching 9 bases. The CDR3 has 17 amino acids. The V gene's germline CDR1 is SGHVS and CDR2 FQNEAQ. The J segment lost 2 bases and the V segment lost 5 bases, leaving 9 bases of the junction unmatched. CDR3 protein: CASSPVLLAGNTGELFF. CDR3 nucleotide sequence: TGTGCCAGCAGCCCCGTGTTGCTAGCGGGAAACACCGGGGAGCTGTTTTTT. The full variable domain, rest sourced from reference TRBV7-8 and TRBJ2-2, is GAGVSQSPRYKVAKRGQDVALRCDPISGHVSLFWYQQALGQGPEFLTYFQNEAQLDKSGLPSDRFFAERPEGSVSTLKIQRTQQEDSAVYLCASSPVLLAGNTGELFFGEGSRLTVL.

The CDR3 is CASSAGGLQETQYF. Written as DNA, the CDR3 is TGTGCCAGCAGTGCGGGGGGACTCCAAGAGACCCAGTACTTC. The V call is TRBV9, the J call TRBJ2-5, with 8 bases identical to TRBD2. V dropped 5 bases and J dropped 1; count of bases not matched to a gene: 4. The CDR3 has 14 residues. The germline V gene encodes CDR1 SGDLS and CDR2 YYNGEE.

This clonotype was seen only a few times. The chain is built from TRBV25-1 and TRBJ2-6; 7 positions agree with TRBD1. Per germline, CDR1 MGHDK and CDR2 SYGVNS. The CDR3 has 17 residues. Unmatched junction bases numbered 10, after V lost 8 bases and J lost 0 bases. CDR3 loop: CASSPGDSYSGANVLTF. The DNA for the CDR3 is TGTGCCAGCTCACCAGGGGACAGCTACTCTGGGGCCAACGTCCTGACTTTC.

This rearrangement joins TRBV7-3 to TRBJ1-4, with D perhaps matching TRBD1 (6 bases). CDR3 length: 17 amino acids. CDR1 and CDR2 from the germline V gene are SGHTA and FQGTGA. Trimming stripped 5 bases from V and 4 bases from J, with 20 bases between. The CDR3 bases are TGTGCCAGCAGCGTGGGAATACAGGGAATTTATAATGAAAAACTGTTTTTT. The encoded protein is CASSVGIQGIYNEKLFF.

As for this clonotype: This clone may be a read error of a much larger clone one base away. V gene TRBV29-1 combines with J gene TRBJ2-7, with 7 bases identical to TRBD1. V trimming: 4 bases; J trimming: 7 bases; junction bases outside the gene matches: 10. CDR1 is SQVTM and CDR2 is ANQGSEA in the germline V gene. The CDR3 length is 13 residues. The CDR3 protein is CSVAKTGSDEQYF. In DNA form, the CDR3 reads TGCAGCGTTGCAAAGACAGGGAGCGATGAGCAGTACTTC.